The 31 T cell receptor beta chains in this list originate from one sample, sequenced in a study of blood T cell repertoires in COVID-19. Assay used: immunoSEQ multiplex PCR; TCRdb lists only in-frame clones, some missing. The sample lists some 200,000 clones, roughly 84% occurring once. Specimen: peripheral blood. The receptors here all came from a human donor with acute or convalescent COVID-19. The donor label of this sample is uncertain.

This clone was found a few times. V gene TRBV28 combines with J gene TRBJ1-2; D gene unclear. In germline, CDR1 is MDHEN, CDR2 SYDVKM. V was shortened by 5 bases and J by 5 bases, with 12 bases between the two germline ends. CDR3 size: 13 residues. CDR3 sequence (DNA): TGTGCCAGCAGTAACAGAGAACCTTATGGCTACACCTTC. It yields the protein CASSNREPYGYTF.

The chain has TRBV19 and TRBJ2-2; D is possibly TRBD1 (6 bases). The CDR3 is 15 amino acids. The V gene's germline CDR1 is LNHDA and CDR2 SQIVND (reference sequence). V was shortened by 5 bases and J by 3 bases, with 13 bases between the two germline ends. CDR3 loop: CASSWGQTDTGELFF. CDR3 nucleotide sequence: TGTGCCAGTAGTTGGGGGCAGACAGACACCGGGGAGCTGTTTTTT.

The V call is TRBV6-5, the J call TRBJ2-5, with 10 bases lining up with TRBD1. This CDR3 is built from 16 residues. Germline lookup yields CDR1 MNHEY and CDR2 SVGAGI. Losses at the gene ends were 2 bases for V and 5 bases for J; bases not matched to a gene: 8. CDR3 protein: CASSYGGTGEMETQYF. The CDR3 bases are TGTGCCAGCAGTTACGGCGGGACAGGGGAGATGGAGACCCAGTACTTC.

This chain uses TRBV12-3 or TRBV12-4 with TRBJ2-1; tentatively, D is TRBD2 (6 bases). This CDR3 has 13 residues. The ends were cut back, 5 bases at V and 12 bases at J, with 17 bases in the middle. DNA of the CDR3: TGTGCCAGCAGTCTCAGGAGACGGGACTCGCAGTTCTTC. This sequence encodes CASSLRRRDSQFF.

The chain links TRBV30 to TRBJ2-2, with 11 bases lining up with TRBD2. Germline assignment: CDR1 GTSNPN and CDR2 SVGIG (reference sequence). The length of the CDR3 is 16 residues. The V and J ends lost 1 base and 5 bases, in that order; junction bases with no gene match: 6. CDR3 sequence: CAWSALAGVGTGELFF. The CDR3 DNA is TGTGCCTGGAGTGCACTAGCGGGGGTAGGAACCGGGGAGCTGTTTTTT.

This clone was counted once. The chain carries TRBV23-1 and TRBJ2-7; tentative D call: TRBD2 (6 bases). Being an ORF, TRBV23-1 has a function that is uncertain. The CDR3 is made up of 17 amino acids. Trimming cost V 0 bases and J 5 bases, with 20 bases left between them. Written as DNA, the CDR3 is TGCGCCAGCAGTCAATCGAACAAATCGTGGAGGGGCCACGAGCAGTACTTC. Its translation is CASSQSNKSWRGHEQYF.

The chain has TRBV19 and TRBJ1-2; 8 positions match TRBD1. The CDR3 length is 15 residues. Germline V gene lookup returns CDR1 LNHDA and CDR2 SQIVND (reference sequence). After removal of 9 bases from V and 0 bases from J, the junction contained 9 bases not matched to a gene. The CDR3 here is CASRGQDLPNYGYTF. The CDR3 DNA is TGTGCCAGCAGGGGACAGGACCTCCCTAACTATGGCTACACCTTC.

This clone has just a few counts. The CDR3 nucleotides are TGTGCCAGCAGCCTGGGGACTGCCGATTATAATGAAAAACTGTTTTTT. Translating gives CASSLGTADYNEKLFF. The genes are TRBV5-8 and TRBJ1-4, with D maybe TRBD1 (5 bases). Germline CDR1 SGHTS, CDR2 YDEGEE. The CDR3 consists of 16 residues. V dropped 4 bases and J dropped 4 bases, with 17 bases sitting between them.

The CDR3 here is CASSFSGGSYNEQFF. CDR3 in DNA: TGTGCCAGCAGCTTTAGCGGGGGGTCCTACAATGAGCAGTTCTTC. V gene TRBV7-8 combines with J gene TRBJ2-1, with TRBD2 matching 10 bases. After removal of 3 bases from V and 1 base from J, the junction contained 0 bases not matched to a gene. The germline CDR1 and CDR2 sequences are SGHVS and FQNEAQ. The CDR3 covers 15 residues.

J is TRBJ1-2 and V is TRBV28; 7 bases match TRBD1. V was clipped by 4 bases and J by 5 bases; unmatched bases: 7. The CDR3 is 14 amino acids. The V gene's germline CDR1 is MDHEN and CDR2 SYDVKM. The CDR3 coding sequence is TGTGCCAGCAGTTCCGACAGGGTTAGGTATGGCTACACCTTC. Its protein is CASSSDRVRYGYTF.

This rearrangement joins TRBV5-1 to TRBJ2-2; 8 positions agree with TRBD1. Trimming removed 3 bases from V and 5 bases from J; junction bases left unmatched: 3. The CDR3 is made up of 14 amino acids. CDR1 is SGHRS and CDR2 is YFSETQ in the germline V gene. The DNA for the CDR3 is TGCGCCAGCAGCTCCCAGGGGGCGACCGGGGAGCTGTTTTTT. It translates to CASSSQGATGELFF.

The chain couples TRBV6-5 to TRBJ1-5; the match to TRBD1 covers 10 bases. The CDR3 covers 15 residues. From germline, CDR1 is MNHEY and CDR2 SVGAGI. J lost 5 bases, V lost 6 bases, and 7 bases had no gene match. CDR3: CASSLTGGFDQPQHF. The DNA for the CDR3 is TGTGCCAGCAGCTTGACAGGGGGCTTCGATCAGCCCCAGCATTTT.

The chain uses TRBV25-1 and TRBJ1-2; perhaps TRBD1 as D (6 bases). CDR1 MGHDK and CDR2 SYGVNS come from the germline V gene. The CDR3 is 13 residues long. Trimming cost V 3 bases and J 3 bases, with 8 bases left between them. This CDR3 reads CASSEDSYYGYTF. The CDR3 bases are TGTGCCAGCAGTGAGGACAGTTACTATGGCTACACCTTC.

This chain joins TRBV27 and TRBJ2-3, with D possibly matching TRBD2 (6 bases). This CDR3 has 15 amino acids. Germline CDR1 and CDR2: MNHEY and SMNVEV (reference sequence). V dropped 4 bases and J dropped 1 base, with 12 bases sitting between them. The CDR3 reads CASSSGDLGTDTQYF. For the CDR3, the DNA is TGTGCCAGCAGTTCGGGGGACCTAGGCACAGATACGCAGTATTTT.

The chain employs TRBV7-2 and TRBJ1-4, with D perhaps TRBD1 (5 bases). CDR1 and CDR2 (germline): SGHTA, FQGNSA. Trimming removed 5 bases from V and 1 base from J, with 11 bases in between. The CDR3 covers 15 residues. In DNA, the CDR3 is TGTGCCAGCAGCCCCGGGGGGAGAACTAATGAAAAACTGTTTTTT. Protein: CASSPGGRTNEKLFF.

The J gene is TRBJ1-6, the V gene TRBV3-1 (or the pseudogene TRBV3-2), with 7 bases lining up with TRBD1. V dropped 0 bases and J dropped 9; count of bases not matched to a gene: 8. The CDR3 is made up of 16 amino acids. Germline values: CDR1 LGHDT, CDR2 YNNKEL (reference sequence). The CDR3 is CASSQDAGQRGSPLHF. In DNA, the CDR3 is TGTGCCAGCAGCCAAGATGCGGGACAGAGGGGTTCACCCCTCCACTTT.

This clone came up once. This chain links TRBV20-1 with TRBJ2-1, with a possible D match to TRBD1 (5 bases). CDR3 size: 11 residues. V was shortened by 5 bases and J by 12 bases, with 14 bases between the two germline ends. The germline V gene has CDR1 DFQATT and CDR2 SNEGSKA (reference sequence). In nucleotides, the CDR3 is TGCAGTGCTGGGGCTGTTAAGGGGCAGTTCTTC. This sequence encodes CSAGAVKGQFF.

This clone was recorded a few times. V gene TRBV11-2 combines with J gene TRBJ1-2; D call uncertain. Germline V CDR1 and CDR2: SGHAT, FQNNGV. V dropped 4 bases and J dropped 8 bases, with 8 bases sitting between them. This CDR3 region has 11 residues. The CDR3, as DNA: TGTGCCAGCAGCTCACGGGGAGGCTACACCTTC. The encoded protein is CASSSRGGYTF.

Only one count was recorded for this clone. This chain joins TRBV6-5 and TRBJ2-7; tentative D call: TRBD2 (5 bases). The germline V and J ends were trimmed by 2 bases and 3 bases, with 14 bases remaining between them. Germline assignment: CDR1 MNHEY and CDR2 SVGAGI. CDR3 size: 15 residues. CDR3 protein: CASSYLDLSGYEQYF. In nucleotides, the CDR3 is TGTGCCAGCAGTTACCTCGACTTAAGCGGCTACGAGCAGTACTTC.

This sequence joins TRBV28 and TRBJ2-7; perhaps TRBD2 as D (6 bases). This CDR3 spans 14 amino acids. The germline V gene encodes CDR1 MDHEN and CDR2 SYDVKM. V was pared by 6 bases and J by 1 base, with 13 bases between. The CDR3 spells CASSPGGKSYEQYF. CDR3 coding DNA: TGTGCCAGCAGCCCTGGGGGGAAATCCTACGAGCAGTACTTC.

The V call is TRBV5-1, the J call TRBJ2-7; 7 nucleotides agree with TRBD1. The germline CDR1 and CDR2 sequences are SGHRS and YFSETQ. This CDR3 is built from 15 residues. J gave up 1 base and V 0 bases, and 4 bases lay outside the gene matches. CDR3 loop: CASSLVGTASYEQYF. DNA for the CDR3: TGCGCCAGCAGCTTGGTCGGGACAGCATCCTACGAGCAGTACTTC.

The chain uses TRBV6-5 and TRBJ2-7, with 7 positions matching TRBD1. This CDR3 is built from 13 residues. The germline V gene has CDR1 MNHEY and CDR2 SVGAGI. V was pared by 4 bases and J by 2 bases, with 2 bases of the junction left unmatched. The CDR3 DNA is TGTGCCAGCAGTTGGGACAGAGCCTACGAGCAGTACTTC. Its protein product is CASSWDRAYEQYF.

As DNA, the CDR3 is TGTGCCAGCAGTTACCTATTAGCGGGAGTCGCGGGCACCGGGGAGCTGTTTTTT. Its protein is CASSYLLAGVAGTGELFF. This chain uses TRBV6-2 or TRBV6-3 with TRBJ2-2, with 9 bases matching TRBD2. With V trimmed by 2 bases and J by 4 bases, 11 bases remained unmatched. The CDR3 loop spans 18 amino acids. In germline, CDR1 is MNHEY, CDR2 SVGEGT.

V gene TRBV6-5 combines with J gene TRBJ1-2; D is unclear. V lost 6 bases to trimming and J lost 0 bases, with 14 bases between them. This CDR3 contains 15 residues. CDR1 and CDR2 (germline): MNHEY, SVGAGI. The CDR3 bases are TGTGCCAGCAGGGACTCCGATACTCCTAACTATGGCTACACCTTC. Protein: CASRDSDTPNYGYTF.

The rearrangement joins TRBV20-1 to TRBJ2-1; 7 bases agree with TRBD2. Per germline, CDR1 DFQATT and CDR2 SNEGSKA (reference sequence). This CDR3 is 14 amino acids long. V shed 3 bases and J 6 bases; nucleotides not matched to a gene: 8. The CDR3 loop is CSASGAGNLNEQFF. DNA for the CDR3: TGCAGTGCTAGTGGAGCGGGAAATCTCAATGAGCAGTTCTTC.

For the CDR3, the DNA is TGTGCCAGCAGCTTGGCGGGGAAAGGGACAGCTTATAGCAATCAGCCCCAGCATTTT. This codes for CASSLAGKGTAYSNQPQHF. The chain employs TRBV5-8 and TRBJ1-5, with TRBD1 matching 7 bases. This CDR3 spans 19 amino acids. Germline V CDR1 and CDR2: SGHTS, YDEGEE. V lost 0 bases to trimming and J lost 0 bases; unmatched junction nucleotides: 12.

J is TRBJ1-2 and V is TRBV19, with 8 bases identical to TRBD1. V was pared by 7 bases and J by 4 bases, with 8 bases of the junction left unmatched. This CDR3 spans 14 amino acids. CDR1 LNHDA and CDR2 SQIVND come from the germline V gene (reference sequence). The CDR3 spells CASTSTGVGYGYTF. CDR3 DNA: TGTGCCAGTACGTCGACAGGGGTTGGCTATGGCTACACCTTC. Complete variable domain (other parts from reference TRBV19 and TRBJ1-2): DGGITQSPKYLFRKEGQNVTLSCEQNLNHDAMYWYRQDPGQGLRLIYYSQIVNDFQKGDIAEGYSVSREKKESFPLTVTSAQKNPTAFYLCASTSTGVGYGYTFGSGTRLTVV.

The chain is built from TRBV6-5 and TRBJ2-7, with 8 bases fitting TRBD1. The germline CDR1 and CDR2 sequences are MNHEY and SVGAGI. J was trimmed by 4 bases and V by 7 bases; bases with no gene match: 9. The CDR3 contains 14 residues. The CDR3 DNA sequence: TGTGCCAGCATTTCCACAGGGGGTGGGTACGAGCAGTACTTC. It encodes CASISTGGGYEQYF.

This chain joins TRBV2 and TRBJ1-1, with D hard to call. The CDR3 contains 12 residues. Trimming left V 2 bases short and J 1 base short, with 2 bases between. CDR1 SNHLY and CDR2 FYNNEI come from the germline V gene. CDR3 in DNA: TGTGCCAGCAGTGAACAGAACACTGAAGCTTTCTTT. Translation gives CASSEQNTEAFF.

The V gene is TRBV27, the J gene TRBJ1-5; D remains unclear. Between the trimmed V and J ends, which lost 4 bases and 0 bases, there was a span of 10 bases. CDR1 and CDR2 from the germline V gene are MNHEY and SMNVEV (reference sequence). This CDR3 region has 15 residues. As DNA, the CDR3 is TGTGCCAGCAGTTGGTCAGGAACTAGCAATCAGCCCCAGCATTTT. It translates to CASSWSGTSNQPQHF.

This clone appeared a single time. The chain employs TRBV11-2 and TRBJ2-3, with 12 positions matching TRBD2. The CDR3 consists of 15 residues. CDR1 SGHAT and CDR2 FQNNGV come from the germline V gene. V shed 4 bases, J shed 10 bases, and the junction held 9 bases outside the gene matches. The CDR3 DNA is TGTGCCAGCAGCTCCCTACCTAGCGGGAGGGGGTCGCAGTATTTT. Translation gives CASSSLPSGRGSQYF.